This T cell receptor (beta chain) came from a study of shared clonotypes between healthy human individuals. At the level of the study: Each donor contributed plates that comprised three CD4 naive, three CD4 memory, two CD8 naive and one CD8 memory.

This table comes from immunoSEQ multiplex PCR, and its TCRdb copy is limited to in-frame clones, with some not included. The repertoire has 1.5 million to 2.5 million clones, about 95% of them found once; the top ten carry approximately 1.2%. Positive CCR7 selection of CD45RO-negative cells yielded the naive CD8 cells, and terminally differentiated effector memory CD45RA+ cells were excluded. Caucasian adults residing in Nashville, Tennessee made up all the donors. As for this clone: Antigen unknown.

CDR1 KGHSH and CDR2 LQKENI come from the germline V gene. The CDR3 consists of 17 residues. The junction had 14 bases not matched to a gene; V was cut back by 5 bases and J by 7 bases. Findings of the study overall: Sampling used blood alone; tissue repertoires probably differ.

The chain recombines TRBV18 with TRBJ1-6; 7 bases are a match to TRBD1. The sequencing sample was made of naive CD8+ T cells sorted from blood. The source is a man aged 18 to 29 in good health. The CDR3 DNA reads TGTGCCAGCTCAACCACGTTTAGTGAGACAGGGAATTCACCCCTCCACTTT. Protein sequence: CASSTTFSETGNSPLHF.